This T cell receptor beta chain was sequenced in a study of cytomegalovirus exposure and HLA in healthy donors. A remark on this clone: The antigen remains unidentified.

PCR used 60 Vbeta primers and 13 Jbeta primers. Clones were sequenced by immunoSEQ multiplex PCR, and TCRdb holds only the in-frame ones, with some missing. The table shows roughly 93,000 clones, with around 78% occurring only once. Study results and limitations: Some V segments, including TRBV6-2 and TRBV6-3, were excluded as indistinguishable. The study listed approximately 160 cytomegalovirus-associated TCR beta chains.

With 3 bases removed from V and 1 base from J, the gap between germline ends came to 12 bases. Germline lookup yields CDR1 LNHNV and CDR2 YYDKDF (reference sequence). This CDR3 region has 15 residues. This chain joins TRBV15 and TRBJ1-1, with a weak D call TRBD1 (5 bases). The specimen sequenced was PBMCs. The receptor was derived from a man aged 25-45 years in good health and CMV-seronegative. CDR3 region: CATSSRQYWNTEAFF. In nucleotides, the CDR3 is TGTGCCACCAGCAGTCGACAGTATTGGAACACTGAAGCTTTCTTT.